A selection of T cell receptor beta chains follows, all from one sample in a study of human T cells and chemical hapten exposure. A single record per CDR3 protein comes from TCRdb applying MiXCR to the RACE reads. Here the sample spans roughly 84,000 distinct CDR3 sequences, 10% to 14% being singletons. Source: whole blood, taken in connection with sensitization to the hapten diphenylcyclopropenone (DPC). The receptors originated from a woman aged 50 to 65 with alopecia areata. Some clones in this sample may be carry-over from other donors' samples. The CDR3 runs from the conserved cysteine through the conserved F or W. A D gene is named only where the DNA matches it firmly. Clone size is stated in some rows and not others, as once, few, many or a class when expanded.

TRBV12-3/TRBV12-4	TRBD2	few	17	TRBJ2-1	CASSSPVTSGRAGEQFF	TGTGCCAGCAGTTCCCCCGTGACTAGCGGGAGGGCCGGAGAGCAGTTCTTC
TRBV29-1	.	few	15	TRBJ2-4	CSVASGTGDKNIQYF	TGCAGCGTTGCGAGTGGAACCGGGGACAAAAACATTCAGTACTTC
TRBV28	TRBD1	many	14	TRBJ2-7	CASTPPGTDYEQYF	TGTGCCAGCACTCCCCCCGGGACAGACTACGAGCAGTACTTC
TRBV28	.	few	15	TRBJ1-1	CASRRGGLMNTEAFF	TGTGCCAGCAGACGGGGAGGGTTGATGAACACTGAAGCTTTCTTT
TRBV19	.	.	14	TRBJ1-5	CASIGTGSNQPQHF	TGTGCCAGTATTGGGACGGGTAGCAATCAGCCCCAGCATTTT
TRBV29-1	.	.	11	TRBJ1-1	CSVAPGAEAFF	TGCAGCGTTGCCCCGGGAGCTGAAGCTTTCTTT
TRBV5-1	TRBD2	many	19	TRBJ2-3	CASSAGLAGRWGGTDTQYF	TGCGCCAGCAGCGCGGGACTAGCGGGACGATGGGGTGGCACAGATACGCAGTATTTT
TRBV6-6	.	many	15	TRBJ1-5	CASSDPGKMNQPQHF	TGTGCCAGCAGTGACCCAGGGAAGATGAATCAGCCCCAGCATTTT
TRBV18	.	many	14	TRBJ2-7	CASSPQQGVNEQYF	TGTGCCAGCTCACCCCAACAGGGAGTTAACGAGCAGTACTTC
TRBV29-1	TRBD2	.	14	TRBJ2-3	CSVGGSGRANTQYF	TGCAGCGTTGGCGGTAGCGGGAGGGCCAATACGCAGTATTTT
TRBV6-2/TRBV6-3	.	few	14	TRBJ2-2	CASSRQNLAGELFF	TGTGCCAGCAGTCGACAGAATCTCGCCGGGGAGCTGTTTTTT
TRBV19	TRBD1	.	15	TRBJ2-6	CASRDSPPGANVLTF	TGTGCCAGTCGGGACAGCCCTCCTGGGGCCAACGTCCTGACTTTC
TRBV27	TRBD2	many	12	TRBJ2-1	CASGTSGSEQFF	TGTGCCAGCGGGACTAGCGGGAGCGAGCAGTTCTTC
TRBV20-1	TRBD2	many	15	TRBJ2-1	CSATSLAGDSHEQFF	TGCAGTGCTACCAGCTTAGCGGGAGATTCCCATGAGCAGTTCTTC
TRBV29-1	TRBD2	few	14	TRBJ2-1	CSARTSGSYNEQFF	TGCAGCGCCAGGACTAGCGGGAGTTACAATGAGCAGTTCTTC
TRBV28	TRBD2	few	16	TRBJ2-7	CASSPHETSGYYEQYF	TGTGCCAGCAGCCCGCACGAGACTAGCGGGTACTACGAGCAGTACTTC
TRBV18	TRBD1	few	15	TRBJ2-1	CASSLRQGAGNEQFF	TGTGCCAGCTCACTTCGACAGGGGGCCGGCAATGAGCAGTTCTTC
TRBV6-5	.	.	15	TRBJ2-1	CASSSPAGPYNEQFF	TGTGCCAGCAGTTCCCCTGCAGGACCCTACAATGAGCAGTTCTTC
TRBV29-1	.	many	12	TRBJ2-1	CSGRADYNEQFF	TGCAGCGGCCGTGCTGACTACAATGAGCAGTTCTTC
TRBV20-1	TRBD1	few	15	TRBJ1-1	CSASGTGGLNTEAFF	TGCAGTGCGAGTGGGACAGGGGGATTGAACACTGAAGCTTTCTTT
TRBV9	.	.	15	TRBJ1-3	CASSVSGSSGNTIYF	TGTGCCAGCAGCGTATCGGGCAGCTCTGGAAACACCATATATTTT
TRBV6-5	TRBD2	few	19	TRBJ2-7	CASSYYSPPGLTGRYEQYF	TGTGCCAGCAGTTACTATTCTCCTCCGGGACTAACGGGAAGGTACGAGCAGTACTTC
TRBV10-3	.	.	12	TRBJ1-5	CASGGNHQPQHF	TGTGCCTCGGGGGGTAATCATCAGCCCCAGCATTTT
TRBV5-1	TRBD2	many	17	TRBJ2-1	CASSVESGRALGNEQFF	TGCGCCAGCAGCGTAGAAAGCGGGAGGGCCCTCGGGAATGAGCAGTTCTTC
TRBV15	.	many	17	TRBJ2-3	CATSRDKVSGLTDTQYF	TGTGCCACCAGCAGAGATAAAGTGAGCGGACTCACAGATACGCAGTATTTT
TRBV12-3/TRBV12-4	TRBD1	many	15	TRBJ2-2	CASSFWGQGGGELFF	TGTGCCAGCAGTTTTTGGGGACAGGGAGGCGGGGAGCTGTTTTTT
TRBV5-1	.	.	14	TRBJ2-1	CASSLSEDYNEQFF	TGCGCCAGCAGCTTGTCGGAGGACTACAATGAGCAGTTCTTC
TRBV7-7	TRBD1	.	17	TRBJ2-6	CASSSTGTGSGANVLTF	TGTGCTAGCAGCTCCACCGGGACAGGGTCTGGGGCCAACGTCCTGACTTTC
TRBV5-4	.	.	14	TRBJ2-2	CASSRAGNTGELFF	TGTGCCAGCAGCCGTGCAGGGAACACCGGGGAGCTGTTTTTT
TRBV12-3/TRBV12-4	TRBD1	many	15	TRBJ1-2	CASTLGDREEKGYTF	TGTGCCAGCACCTTGGGGGACAGGGAGGAAAAAGGCTACACCTTC
TRBV9	TRBD2	many	20	TRBJ2-6	CASSNPWGGDVPSGANVLTF	TGTGCCAGCAGCAACCCCTGGGGGGGGGACGTCCCATCTGGGGCCAACGTCCTGACTTTC
TRBV12-3/TRBV12-4	TRBD2	many	16	TRBJ2-6	CASSLSGRAGANVLTF	TGTGCCAGCAGTTTGAGCGGGAGAGCTGGGGCCAACGTCCTGACTTTC
TRBV5-4	TRBD1	few	16	TRBJ2-7	CASSLVIGTGVTAQYF	TGTGCCAGCAGCTTGGTGATCGGGACAGGGGTTACGGCGCAGTACTTC
TRBV7-9	.	few	12	TRBJ2-1	CASENWGDEQFF	TGTGCCAGCGAAAATTGGGGCGATGAGCAGTTCTTC
TRBV4-1	TRBD2	few	17	TRBJ2-7	CASSQDPSGRAGGEQYF	TGCGCCAGCAGCCAAGATCCTAGCGGGAGGGCCGGGGGCGAGCAGTACTTC
TRBV12-3/TRBV12-4	TRBD2	.	14	TRBJ2-3	CASSPTSGVDTQYF	TGTGCCAGCAGTCCGACTAGCGGGGTGGATACGCAGTATTTT
TRBV7-9	.	.	16	TRBJ2-3	CASSFDQWPNTDTQYF	TGTGCCAGCAGCTTCGATCAGTGGCCGAACACAGATACGCAGTATTTT
TRBV12-3/TRBV12-4	TRBD1	few	14	TRBJ1-1	CASQGGLGGTEAFF	TGTGCCAGCCAGGGGGGCTTGGGCGGCACTGAAGCTTTCTTT
TRBV28	.	.	12	TRBJ2-5	CASSSVFETQYF	TGTGCCAGCAGTTCCGTCTTCGAGACCCAGTACTTC
TRBV3-1	TRBD2	few	17	TRBJ2-1	CASSQVRPGGPYNEQFF	TGTGCCAGCAGCCAAGTTCGACCGGGAGGCCCCTACAATGAGCAGTTCTTC
TRBV5-4	TRBD1	many	15	TRBJ2-5	CASSTGTGVKETQYF	TGTGCCAGCAGCACGGGGACAGGGGTAAAAGAGACCCAGTACTTC
TRBV29-1	.	few	12	TRBJ2-7	CSVRRSGDEQYF	TGCAGCGTTCGACGGTCCGGGGACGAGCAGTACTTC
TRBV27	TRBD2	.	15	TRBJ2-7	CAMASGTPSLYEQYF	TGTGCCATGGCCAGCGGGACTCCCTCTCTCTACGAGCAGTACTTC
TRBV12-3/TRBV12-4	.	.	14	TRBJ2-7	CASSLVPGRVEQYF	TGTGCCAGCAGTTTAGTCCCAGGTCGGGTCGAGCAGTACTTC
TRBV20-1	.	few	10	TRBJ2-1	CSAVNNEQFF	TGCAGTGCTGTAAATAATGAGCAGTTCTTC
TRBV4-2	TRBD2	.	15	TRBJ2-1	CASSQGTSGDNEQFF	TGTGCCAGCAGCCAAGGGACTAGCGGGGACAATGAGCAGTTCTTC
TRBV24-1	.	.	15	TRBJ2-5	CATSDFQDLQETQYF	TGTGCCACCAGTGATTTCCAGGACTTGCAAGAGACCCAGTACTTC
TRBV5-5	.	.	14	TRBJ2-7	CASSLGTERYEQYF	TGTGCCAGCAGCTTGGGGACAGAGCGTTACGAGCAGTACTTC
TRBV6-4	.	.	14	TRBJ2-2	CASSEQQGSGELFF	TGTGCCAGCAGTGAACAACAGGGTTCCGGGGAGCTGTTTTTT
TRBV11-2	TRBD1	.	15	TRBJ1-4	CASSLGGQGNEKLFF	TGTGCCAGCAGCTTAGGAGGACAGGGGAATGAAAAACTGTTTTTT
TRBV19	TRBD2	.	14	TRBJ2-5	CASSTGLAGETQYF	TGTGCCAGTAGTACGGGACTAGCGGGAGAGACCCAGTACTTC
TRBV6-6	TRBD1	few	14	TRBJ1-5	CASSYDRDDQPQHF	TGTGCCAGCAGTTACGACAGGGACGATCAGCCCCAGCATTTT
TRBV28	TRBD2	few	13	TRBJ2-7	CASRPSGNYEQYF	TGTGCCAGCAGACCAAGCGGGAACTACGAGCAGTACTTC
TRBV14	.	many	12	TRBJ1-1	CASSQEEPEAFF	TGTGCCAGCAGCCAAGAAGAGCCTGAAGCTTTCTTT